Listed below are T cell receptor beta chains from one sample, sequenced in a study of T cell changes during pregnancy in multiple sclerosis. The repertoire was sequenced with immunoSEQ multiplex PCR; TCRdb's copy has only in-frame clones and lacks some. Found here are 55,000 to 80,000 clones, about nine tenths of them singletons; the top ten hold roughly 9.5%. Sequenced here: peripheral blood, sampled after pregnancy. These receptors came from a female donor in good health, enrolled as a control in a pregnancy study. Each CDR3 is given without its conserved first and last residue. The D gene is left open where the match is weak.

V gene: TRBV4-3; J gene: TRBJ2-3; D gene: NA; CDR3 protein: ASSPDRPPGGTQY
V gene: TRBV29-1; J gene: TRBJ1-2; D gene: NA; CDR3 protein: SAAGPSGMSEGYT
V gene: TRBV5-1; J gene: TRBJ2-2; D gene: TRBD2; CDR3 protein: ASVSGGKNTGELF
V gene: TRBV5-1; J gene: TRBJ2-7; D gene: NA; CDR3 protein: ASSFTTRKEEQY
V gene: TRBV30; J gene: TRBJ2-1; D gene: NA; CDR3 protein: AWSGGRLNNEQF
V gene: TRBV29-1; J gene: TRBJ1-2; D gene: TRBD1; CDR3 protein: SVEQGAEGYT
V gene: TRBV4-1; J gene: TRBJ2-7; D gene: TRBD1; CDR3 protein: ASSQDRTGTGGEQY
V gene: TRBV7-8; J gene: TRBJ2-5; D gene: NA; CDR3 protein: ASSLLAILGETQY
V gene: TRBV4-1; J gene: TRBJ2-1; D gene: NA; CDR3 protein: ASSQDGSGAGRNEQF
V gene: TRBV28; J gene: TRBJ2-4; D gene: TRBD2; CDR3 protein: ASSSSGGASLAKNIQY
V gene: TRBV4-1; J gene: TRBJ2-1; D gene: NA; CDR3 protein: ASSPPVGARHNEQF
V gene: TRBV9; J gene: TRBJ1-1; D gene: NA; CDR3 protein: ASRGMNTEAF
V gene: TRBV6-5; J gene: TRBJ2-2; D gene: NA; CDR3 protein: ASSYGGVGTGELF
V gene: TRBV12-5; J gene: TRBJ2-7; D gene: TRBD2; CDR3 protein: ASGLARLAGIPSYEQY
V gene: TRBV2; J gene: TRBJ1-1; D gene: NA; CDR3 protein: ASREWRINTEAF
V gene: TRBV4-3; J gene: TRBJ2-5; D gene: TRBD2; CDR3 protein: ASSQGTSVQETQY
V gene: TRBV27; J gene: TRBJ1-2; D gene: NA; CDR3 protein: ASSAWGEGYGYT
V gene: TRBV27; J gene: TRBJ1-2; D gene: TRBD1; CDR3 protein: ASSPPPDRGQRGYT
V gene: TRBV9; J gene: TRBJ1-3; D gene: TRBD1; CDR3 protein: ASSVAEGGNTIY
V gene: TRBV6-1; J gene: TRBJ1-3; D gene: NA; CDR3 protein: ASSETRPDSGNTIY
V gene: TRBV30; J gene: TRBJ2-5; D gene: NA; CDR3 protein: ALFLGTQY
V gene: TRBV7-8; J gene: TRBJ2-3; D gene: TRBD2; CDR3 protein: ASSYGLAGRTDTQY
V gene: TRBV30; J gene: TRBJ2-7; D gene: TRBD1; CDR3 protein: AWSVGQGYDYEQY
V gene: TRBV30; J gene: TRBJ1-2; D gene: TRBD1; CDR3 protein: AWSHRQGGNYGYT
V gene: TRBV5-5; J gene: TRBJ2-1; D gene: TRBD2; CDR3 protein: ASSLLGTSGGNEQF
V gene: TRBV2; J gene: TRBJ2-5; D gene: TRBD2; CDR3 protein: ASSEAWEGLAGGETQY
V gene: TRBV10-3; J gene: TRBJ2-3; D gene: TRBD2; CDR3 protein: AIIQAGEVDTQY
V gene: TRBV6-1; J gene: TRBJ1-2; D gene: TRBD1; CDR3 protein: ASSEKRTGIGYT
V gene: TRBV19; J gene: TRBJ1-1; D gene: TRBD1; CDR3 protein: ATSLLDRATEAF
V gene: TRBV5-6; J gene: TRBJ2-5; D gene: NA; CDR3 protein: ASSPFGSFQETQY
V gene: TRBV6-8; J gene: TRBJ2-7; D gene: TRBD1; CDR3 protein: ASSTLLRKTGTGVSYEQY
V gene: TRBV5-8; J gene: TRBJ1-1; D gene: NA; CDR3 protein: ASSLPGQPRNTEAF
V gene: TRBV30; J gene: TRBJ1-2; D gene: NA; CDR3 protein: AWSGSLGYT
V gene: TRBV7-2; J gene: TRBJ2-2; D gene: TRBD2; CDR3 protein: ASSRGGYTGELF
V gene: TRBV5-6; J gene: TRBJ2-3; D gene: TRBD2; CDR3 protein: ASSLLAGGSDTQY
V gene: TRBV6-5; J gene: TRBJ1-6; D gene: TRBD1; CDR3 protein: ASSYGTGDDSPLH
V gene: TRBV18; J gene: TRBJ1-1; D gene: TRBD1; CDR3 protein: ASSRGQTNTEAF
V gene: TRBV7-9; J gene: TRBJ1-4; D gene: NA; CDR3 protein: ASSLDQGTNEKLF
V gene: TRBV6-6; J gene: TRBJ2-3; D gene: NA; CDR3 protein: AVGGLTDTQY
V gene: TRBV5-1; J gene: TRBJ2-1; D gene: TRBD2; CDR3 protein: ASSLRAGAFSYNEQF
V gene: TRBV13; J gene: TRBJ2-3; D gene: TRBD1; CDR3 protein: ASSRRQGTDTQY
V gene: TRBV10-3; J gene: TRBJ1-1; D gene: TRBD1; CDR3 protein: AISGASGTGDEAF
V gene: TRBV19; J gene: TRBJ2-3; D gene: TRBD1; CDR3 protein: ASSEQGAGDTQY
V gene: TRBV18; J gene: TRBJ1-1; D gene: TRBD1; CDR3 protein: ASSPLGQGANTEAF
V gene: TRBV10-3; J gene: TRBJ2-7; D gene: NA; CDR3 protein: AISGDLGPSEQY